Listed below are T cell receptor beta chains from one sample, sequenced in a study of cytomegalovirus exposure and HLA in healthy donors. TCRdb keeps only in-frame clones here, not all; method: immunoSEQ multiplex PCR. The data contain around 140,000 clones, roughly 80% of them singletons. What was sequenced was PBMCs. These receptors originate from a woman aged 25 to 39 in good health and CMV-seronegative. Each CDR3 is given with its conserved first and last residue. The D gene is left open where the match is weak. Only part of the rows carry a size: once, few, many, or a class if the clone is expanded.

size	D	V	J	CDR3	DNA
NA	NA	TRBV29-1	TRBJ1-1	CSVASGRGTEAFF	TGCAGCGTTGCCTCGGGCCGGGGCACTGAAGCTTTCTTT
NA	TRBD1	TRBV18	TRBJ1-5	CASSKGALSNQPQHF	TGTGCCAGCTCAAAGGGGGCACTTAGCAATCAGCCCCAGCATTTT
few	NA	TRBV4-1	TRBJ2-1	CASSPKGGRAYNEQFF	TGCGCCAGCAGTCCTAAAGGGGGTAGGGCCTACAATGAGCAGTTCTTC
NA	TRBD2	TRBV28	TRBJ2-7	CASSFAGGSYEQYF	TGTGCCAGCAGTTTTGCGGGAGGGTCCTACGAGCAGTACTTC
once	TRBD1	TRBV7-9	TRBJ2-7	CASIDRAGYEQYF	TGTGCCAGCATCGACAGGGCTGGATACGAGCAGTACTTC
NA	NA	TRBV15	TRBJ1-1	CATSRESDTEAFF	TGTGCCACCAGCAGAGAGTCGGACACTGAAGCTTTCTTT
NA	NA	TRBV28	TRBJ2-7	CASSEGGYEQYF	TGTGCCAGCAGTGAGGGGGGGTACGAGCAGTACTTC
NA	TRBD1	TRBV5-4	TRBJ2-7	CASSRDRGHYEQYF	TGTGCCAGCAGCCGAGACAGGGGGCACTACGAGCAGTACTTC
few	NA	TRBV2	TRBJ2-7	CASKTNSYEQYF	TGTGCCAGCAAGACTAACTCCTACGAGCAGTACTTC
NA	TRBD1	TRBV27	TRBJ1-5	CASSPKGQARTYSNQPQHF	TGTGCCAGCAGTCCGAAGGGACAGGCCCGGACTTATAGCAATCAGCCCCAGCATTTT
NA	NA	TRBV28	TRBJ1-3	CASSSPRRSSGNTIYF	TGTGCCAGCAGTTCTCCTCGGAGGAGCTCTGGAAACACCATATATTTT
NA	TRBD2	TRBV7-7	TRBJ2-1	CASSPNLAGSYNEQFF	TGTGCCAGCAGCCCCAACCTAGCGGGGTCCTACAATGAGCAGTTCTTC
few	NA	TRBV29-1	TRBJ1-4	CSVRFTTNEKLFF	TGCAGCGTTCGGTTCACAACTAATGAAAAACTGTTTTTT
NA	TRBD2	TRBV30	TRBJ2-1	CAWSVQRGGGEQFF	TGTGCCTGGAGTGTACAGCGGGGGGGCGGTGAGCAGTTCTTC
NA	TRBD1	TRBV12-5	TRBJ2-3	CASGTGDTSTDTQYF	TGTGCTAGCGGGACAGGGGATACTAGCACAGATACGCAGTATTTT
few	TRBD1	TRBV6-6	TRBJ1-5	CASRGDRDQPQHF	TGTGCCAGTCGGGGCGACAGGGACCAGCCCCAGCATTTT
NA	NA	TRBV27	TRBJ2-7	CASSVDYMSFLEQYF	TGTGCCAGCAGTGTTGACTATATGTCGTTTCTCGAGCAGTACTTC
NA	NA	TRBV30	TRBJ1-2	CAWEPSQGTFGYTF	TGTGCCTGGGAACCTTCACAGGGCACTTTTGGCTACACCTTC
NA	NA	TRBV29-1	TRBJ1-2	CSVELSRTADNYGYTF	TGCAGCGTTGAATTGAGTCGGACAGCAGATAACTATGGCTACACCTTC
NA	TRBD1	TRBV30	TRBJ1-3	CAWMGTGGTNTIYF	TGTGCCTGGATGGGGACAGGGGGCACAAACACCATATATTTT